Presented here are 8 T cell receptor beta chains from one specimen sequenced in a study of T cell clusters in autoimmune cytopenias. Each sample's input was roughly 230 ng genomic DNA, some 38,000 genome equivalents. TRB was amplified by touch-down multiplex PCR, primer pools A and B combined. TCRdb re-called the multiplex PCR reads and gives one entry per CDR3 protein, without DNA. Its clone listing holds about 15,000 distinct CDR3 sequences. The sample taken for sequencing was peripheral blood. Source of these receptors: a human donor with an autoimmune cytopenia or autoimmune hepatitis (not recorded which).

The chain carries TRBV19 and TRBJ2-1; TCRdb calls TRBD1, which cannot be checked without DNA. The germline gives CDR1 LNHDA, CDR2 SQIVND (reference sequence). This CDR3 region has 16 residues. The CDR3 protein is CASSTQGQSSYNEQFF.

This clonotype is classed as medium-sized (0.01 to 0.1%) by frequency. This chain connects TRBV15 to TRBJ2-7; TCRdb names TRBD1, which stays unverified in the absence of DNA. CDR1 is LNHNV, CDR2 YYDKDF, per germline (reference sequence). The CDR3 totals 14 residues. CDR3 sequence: CATSTGGNSYEQYF.

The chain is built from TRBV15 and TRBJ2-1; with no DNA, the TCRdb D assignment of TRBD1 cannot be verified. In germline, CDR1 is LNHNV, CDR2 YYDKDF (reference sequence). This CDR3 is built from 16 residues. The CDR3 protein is CATSRRAGPPEDEQFF.

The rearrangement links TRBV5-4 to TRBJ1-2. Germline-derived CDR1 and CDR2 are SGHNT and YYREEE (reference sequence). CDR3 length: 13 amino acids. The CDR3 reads CASSLVGGLGYTF.

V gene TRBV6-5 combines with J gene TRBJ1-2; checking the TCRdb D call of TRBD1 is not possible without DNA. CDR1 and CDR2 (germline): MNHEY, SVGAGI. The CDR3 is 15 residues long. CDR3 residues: CASSYGSGVGYGYTF.

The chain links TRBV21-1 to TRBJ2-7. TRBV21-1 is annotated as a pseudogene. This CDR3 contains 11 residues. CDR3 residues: CASSNVPEQYF.

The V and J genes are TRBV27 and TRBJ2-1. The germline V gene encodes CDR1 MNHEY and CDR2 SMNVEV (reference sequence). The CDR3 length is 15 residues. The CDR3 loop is CASGLDRSSYNEQFF.

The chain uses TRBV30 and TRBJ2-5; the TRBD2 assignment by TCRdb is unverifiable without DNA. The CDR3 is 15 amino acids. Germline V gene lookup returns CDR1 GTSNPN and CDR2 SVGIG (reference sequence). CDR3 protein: CAWSRGLAGVETQYF.